Below, one T cell receptor beta chain is given with its context. Antigen unknown. The data belong to a study of cytotoxic CD8 clonotypes in ibrutinib-treated CLL. Study details: Specimens for response were gathered following a median about a year of therapy, spanning 6 to 36.

With 6 bases removed from V and 0 bases from J, the gap between germline ends came to 5 bases. Germline CDR1 reads SQVTM; CDR2 reads ANQGSEA. The CDR3 has 12 residues. This table comes from immunoSEQ multiplex PCR, and its TCRdb copy is limited to in-frame clones, with some not included. Seen here are around 250,000 clones, 70% observed once, and the top ten hold approximately 15%. Regarding the study as a whole: Public clonotypes were uncommon and contracted or stayed stable on treatment. Higher circulating CD8+ T-cell counts strongly accompanied higher baseline clonality, above age-matched healthy donors. A rise in clonality was seen at ibrutinib response, and a fall back toward baseline was seen at progression.

The specimen was PBMCs, collected after 24 months of ibrutinib treatment. The chain employs TRBV29-1 and TRBJ2-2, with D unresolved. The receptor's source is a human donor with chronic lymphocytic leukemia. CDR3 in amino acids: CSVSSNTGELFF. CDR3 coding DNA: TGCAGCGTATCATCGAACACCGGGGAGCTGTTTTTT.